This T cell receptor beta chain was identified during a study of cytomegalovirus exposure and HLA in healthy donors. Study-level findings and limits: TRBV6-2, TRBV6-3 and other indistinguishable V segments were excluded.

60 Vbeta and 13 Jbeta primers were used in PCR. The assay was immunoSEQ multiplex PCR, and TCRdb's table has in-frame clones only and misses some. The sample includes fewer than 200,000 clones, about 79% of them seen just once. Trimming cost V 2 bases and J 2 bases; bases outside gene matches: 8. The CDR3 is made up of 15 amino acids. Germline values: CDR1 GTSNPN, CDR2 SVGIG (reference sequence). Nominal health characterized the donors when sampled, though unrecorded immune exposures were likely. As concerns this clone: Its antigen is still unknown.

Source material: PBMCs. The chain links TRBV30 to TRBJ2-5; TRBD2 matches at 7 bases. The origin of this receptor is a female donor in good health and CMV-seronegative. The DNA of the CDR3 is TGTGCCTGGAGTTTCAGGGCGGGGGAACAAGAGACCCAGTACTTC. As protein: CAWSFRAGEQETQYF.